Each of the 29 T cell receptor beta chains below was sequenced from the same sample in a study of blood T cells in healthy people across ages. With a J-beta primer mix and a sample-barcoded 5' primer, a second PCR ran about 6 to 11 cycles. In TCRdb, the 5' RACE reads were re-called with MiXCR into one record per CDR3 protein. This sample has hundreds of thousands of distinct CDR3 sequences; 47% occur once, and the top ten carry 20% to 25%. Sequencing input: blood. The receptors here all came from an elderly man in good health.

CDR3 bases: TGTGCCAGCAGCCCCCGTGTCGACACCGGGGAGCTGTTTTTT. Its protein product is CASSPRVDTGELFF. The chain recombines TRBV7-9 with TRBJ2-2; D unclear. In germline, CDR1 is SEHNR, CDR2 FQNEAQ (reference sequence). Trimming cost V 5 bases and J 3 bases, with 10 bases left between them. The CDR3 length is 14 residues.

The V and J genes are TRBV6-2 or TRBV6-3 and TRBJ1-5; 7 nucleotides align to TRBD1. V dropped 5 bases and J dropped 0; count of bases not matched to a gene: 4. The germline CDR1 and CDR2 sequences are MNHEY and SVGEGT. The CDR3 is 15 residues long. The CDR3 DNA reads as TGTGCCAGCAGTGGGGACAGTTATAGCAATCAGCCCCAGCATTTT. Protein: CASSGDSYSNQPQHF.

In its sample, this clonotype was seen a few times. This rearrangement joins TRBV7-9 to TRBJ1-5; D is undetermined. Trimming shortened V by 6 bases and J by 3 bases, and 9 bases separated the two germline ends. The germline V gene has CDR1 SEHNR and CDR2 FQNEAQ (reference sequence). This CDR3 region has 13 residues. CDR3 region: CASSRLNNQPQHF. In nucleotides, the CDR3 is TGTGCCAGCAGTCGTCTGAACAATCAGCCCCAGCATTTT.

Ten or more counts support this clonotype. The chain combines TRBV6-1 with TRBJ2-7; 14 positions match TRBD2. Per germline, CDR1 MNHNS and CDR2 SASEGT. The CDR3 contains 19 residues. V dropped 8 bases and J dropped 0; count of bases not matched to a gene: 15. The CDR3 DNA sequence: TGTGCCAGCCATGGACTAGCGGGAGGACTAAGCACATTCTCCTACGAGCAGTACTTC. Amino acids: CASHGLAGGLSTFSYEQYF.

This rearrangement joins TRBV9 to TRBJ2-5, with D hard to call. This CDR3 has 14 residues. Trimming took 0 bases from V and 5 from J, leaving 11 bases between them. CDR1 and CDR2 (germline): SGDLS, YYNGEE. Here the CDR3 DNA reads TGTGCCAGCAGCGTAGCAGATGAGTGGGAGACCCAGTACTTC. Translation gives CASSVADEWETQYF.

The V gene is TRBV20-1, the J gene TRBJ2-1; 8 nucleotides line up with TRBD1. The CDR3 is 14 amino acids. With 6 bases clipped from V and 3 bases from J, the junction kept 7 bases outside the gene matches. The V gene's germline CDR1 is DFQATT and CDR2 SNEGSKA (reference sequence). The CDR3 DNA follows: TGCAGTGCATTGGGACAGGCCAACTACAATGAGCAGTTCTTC. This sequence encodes CSALGQANYNEQFF.

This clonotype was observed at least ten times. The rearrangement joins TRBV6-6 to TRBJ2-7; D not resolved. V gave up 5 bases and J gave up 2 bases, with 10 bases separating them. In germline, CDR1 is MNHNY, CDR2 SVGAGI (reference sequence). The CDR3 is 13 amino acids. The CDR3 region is CASSRSPTYEQYF. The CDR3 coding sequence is TGTGCCAGCAGTCGGTCACCCACCTACGAGCAGTACTTC.

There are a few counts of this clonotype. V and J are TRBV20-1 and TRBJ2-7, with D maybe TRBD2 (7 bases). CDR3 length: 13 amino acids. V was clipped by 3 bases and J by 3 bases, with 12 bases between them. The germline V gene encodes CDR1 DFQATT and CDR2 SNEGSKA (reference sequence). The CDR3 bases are TGCAGTGCTAGCGGGGGGACACTCTACGAGCAGTACTTC. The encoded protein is CSASGGTLYEQYF.

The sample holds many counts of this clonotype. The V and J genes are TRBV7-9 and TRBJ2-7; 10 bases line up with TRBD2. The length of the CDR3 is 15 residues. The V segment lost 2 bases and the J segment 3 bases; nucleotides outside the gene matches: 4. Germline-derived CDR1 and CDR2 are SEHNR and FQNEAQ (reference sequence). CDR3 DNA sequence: TGTGCCAGCAGCTTAATCCCTAGCGGGAGCTACGAGCAGTACTTC. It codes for CASSLIPSGSYEQYF.

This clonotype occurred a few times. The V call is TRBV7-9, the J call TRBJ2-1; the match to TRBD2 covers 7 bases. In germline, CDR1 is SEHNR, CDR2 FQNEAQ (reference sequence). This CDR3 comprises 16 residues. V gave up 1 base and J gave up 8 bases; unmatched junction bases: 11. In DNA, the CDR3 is TGTGCCAGCAGCTTAGGAAGGCGGGGAGGGAACGATGAGCAGTTCTTC. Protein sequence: CASSLGRRGGNDEQFF.

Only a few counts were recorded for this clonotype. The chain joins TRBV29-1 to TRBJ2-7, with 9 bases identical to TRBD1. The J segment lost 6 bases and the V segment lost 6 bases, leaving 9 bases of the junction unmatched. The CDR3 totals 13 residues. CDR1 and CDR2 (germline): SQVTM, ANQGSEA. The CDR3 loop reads CSVARQGDGEQYF. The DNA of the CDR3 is TGCAGCGTCGCACGACAGGGGGACGGCGAGCAGTACTTC.

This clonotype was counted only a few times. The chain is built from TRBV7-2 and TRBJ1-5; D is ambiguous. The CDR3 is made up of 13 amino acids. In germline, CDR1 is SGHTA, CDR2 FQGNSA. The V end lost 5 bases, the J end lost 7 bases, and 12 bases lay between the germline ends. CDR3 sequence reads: CASSPLQNQPQHF. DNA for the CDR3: TGTGCCAGCAGCCCCCTACAGAACCAGCCCCAGCATTTT.

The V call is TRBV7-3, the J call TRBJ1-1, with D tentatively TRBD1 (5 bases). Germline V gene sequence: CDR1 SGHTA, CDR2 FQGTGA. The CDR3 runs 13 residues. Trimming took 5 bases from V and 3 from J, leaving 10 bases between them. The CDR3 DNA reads TGTGCCAGCAGCCCGTTAGGGGACACTGAAGCTTTCTTT. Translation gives CASSPLGDTEAFF.

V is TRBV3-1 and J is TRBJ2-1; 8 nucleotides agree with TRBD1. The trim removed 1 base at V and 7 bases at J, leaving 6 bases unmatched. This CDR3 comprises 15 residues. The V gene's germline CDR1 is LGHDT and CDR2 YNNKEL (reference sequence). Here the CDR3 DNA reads TGTGCCAGCAGCCAAGGTCCCACAGGGGGGAATGAGCAGTTCTTC. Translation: CASSQGPTGGNEQFF.

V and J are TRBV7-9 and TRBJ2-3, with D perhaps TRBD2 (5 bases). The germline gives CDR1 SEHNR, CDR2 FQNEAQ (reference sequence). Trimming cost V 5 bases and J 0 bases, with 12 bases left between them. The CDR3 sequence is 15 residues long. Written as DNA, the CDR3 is TGTGCCAGCAGCGGAACCGGGATAAGCACAGATACGCAGTATTTT. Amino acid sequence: CASSGTGISTDTQYF. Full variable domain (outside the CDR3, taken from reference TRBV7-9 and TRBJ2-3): DTGVSQNPRHKITKRGQNVTFRCDPISEHNRLYWYRQTLGQGPEFLTYFQNEAQLEKSRLLSDRFSAERPKGSFSTLEIQRTEQGDSAMYLCASSGTGISTDTQYFGPGTRLTVL.

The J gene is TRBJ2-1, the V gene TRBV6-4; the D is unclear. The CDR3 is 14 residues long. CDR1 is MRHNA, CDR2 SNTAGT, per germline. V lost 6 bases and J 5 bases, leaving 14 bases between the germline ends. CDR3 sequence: CASSVTYDHNEQFF. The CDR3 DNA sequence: TGTGCCAGCAGCGTAACCTACGATCACAATGAGCAGTTCTTC.

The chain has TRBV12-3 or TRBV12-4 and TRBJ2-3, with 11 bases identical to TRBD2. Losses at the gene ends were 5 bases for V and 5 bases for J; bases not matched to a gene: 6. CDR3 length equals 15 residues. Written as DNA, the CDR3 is TGTGCCAGCAGTCCTTTAGCGGGAGGGAAAGATACGCAGTATTTT. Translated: CASSPLAGGKDTQYF.

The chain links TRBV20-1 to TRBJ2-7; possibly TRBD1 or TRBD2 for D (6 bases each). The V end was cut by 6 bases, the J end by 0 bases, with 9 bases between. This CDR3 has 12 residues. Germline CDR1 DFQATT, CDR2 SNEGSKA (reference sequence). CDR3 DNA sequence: TGCAGTGCGGGGGGCTACTCCTACGAGCAGTACTTC. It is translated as CSAGGYSYEQYF.

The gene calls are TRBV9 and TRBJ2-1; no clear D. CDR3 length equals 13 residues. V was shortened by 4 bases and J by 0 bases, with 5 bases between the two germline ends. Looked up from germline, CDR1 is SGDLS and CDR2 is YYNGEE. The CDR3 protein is CASSRPSYNEQFF. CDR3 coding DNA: TGTGCCAGCAGCCGCCCCTCCTACAATGAGCAGTTCTTC.

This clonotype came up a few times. The CDR3 loop reads CASSLVSGTRRGAYEQYF. The CDR3 region has the DNA TGTGCCAGCAGCTTAGTAAGTGGAACTCGGCGGGGAGCCTACGAGCAGTACTTC. The rearrangement uses TRBV7-9 and TRBJ2-7; D perhaps matches TRBD2 (6 bases). V lost 1 base, J lost 2 bases, and 21 bases lay in between. Germline CDR1 SEHNR, CDR2 FQNEAQ (reference sequence). The CDR3 loop spans 18 amino acids.

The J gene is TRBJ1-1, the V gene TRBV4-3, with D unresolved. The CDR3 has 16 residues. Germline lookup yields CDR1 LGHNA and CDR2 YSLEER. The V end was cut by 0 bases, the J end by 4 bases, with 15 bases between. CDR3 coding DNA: TGCGCCAGCAGCCAAGAATTAGTGGGAGTGCGCACTGAAGCTTTCTTT. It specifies CASSQELVGVRTEAFF.

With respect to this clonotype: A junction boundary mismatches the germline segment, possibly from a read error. The CDR3 sequence is CASNLGGNEKFF. CDR3 DNA: TGTGCCAGCAACTTGGGGGGCAATGAGAAGTTCTTC. The V call is TRBV7-9, the J call TRBJ2-1; D is perhaps TRBD1 or TRBD2 (6 bases each). The CDR3 is made up of 12 amino acids. Per the germline V gene, CDR1 is SEHNR and CDR2 is FQNEAQ (reference sequence). Looking up the rest from reference TRBV7-9 and TRBJ2-1 gives the full variable domain: DTGVSQNPRHKITKRGQNVTFRCDPISEHNRLYWYRQTLGQGPEFLTYFQNEAQLEKSRLLSDRFSAERPKGSFSTLEIQRTEQGDSAMYLCASNLGGNEKFFGPGTRLTVL.

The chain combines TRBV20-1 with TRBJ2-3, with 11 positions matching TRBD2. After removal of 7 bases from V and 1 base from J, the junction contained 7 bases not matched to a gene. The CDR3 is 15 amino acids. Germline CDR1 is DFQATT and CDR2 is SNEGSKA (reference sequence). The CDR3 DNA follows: TGCAGTGTCCCGAGACTAGCGGGGCGCACAGATACGCAGTATTTT. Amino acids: CSVPRLAGRTDTQYF.

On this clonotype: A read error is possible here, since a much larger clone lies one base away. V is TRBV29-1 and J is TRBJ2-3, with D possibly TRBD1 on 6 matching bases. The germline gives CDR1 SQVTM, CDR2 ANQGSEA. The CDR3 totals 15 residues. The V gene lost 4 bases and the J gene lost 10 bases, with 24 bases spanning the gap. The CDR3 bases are TGCAGCGTTGTAGGGGCCGCTGGGGGCTCGGATGCGCAGTATTTT. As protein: CSVVGAAGGSDAQYF.

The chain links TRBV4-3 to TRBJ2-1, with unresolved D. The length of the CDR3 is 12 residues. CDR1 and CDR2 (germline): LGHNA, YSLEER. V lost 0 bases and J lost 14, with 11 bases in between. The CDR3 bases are TGCGCCAGCAGCCAAGATCCGCGAAGGGAGTTCTTC. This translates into CASSQDPRREFF.

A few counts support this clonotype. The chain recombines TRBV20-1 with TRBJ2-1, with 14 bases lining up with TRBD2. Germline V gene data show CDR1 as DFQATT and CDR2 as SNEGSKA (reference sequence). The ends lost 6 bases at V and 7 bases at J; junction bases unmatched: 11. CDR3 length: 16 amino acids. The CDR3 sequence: CSATGLAGVRRNEQFF. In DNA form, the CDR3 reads TGCAGTGCCACGGGACTAGCGGGGGTTCGGCGAAATGAGCAGTTCTTC.

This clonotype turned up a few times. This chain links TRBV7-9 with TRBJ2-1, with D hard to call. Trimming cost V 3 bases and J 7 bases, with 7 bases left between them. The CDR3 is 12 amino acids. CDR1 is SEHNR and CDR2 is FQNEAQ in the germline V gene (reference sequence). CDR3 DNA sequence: TGTGCCAGCAGCTTTGTGGGGAATGAGCAGTTCTTC. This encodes CASSFVGNEQFF.

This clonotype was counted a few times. In DNA, the CDR3 is TGCGCCAGCAGCTACGGACTAGCGGGCCCAGTGACCCAGTACTTC. This codes for CASSYGLAGPVTQYF. The chain combines TRBV4-3 with TRBJ2-5; 11 bases map to TRBD2. The CDR3 extends over 15 amino acids. Germline loops: CDR1 LGHNA, CDR2 YSLEER. J was trimmed by 7 bases and V by 5 bases; bases with no gene match: 9.

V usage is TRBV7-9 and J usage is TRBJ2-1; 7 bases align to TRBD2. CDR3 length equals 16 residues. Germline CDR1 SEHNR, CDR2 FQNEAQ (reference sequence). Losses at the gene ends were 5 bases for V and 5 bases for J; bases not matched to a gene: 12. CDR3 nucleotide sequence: TGTGCCAGCAGCCGACCCTCTGCGGGGGTTAACAATGAGCAGTTCTTC. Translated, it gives CASSRPSAGVNNEQFF.